This section outlines one TCR beta chain sequence together with its context. Here immunoSEQ multiplex PCR was the method, and the copy in TCRdb shows in-frame clones only, minus some. The table lists some 54,000 clones, 94% of them singletons. The sample is drawn from a study of T cell changes during pregnancy in multiple sclerosis. V was clipped by 4 bases and J by 7 bases; unmatched bases: 7. Germline V gives CDR1 MGHRA, CDR2 YSYEKL. The CDR3 runs 15 residues. The origin of this receptor is a female donor with multiple sclerosis, enrolled in a pregnancy study. The material sequenced was CD8+ T cells from peripheral blood mononuclear cells, taken in the third trimester of pregnancy. This chain connects TRBV4-1 to TRBJ2-1, with 10 bases matching TRBD2. In nucleotides, the CDR3 is TGCGCCAGCAGCCCTTCTAGCGGGAGTCAGAATGAGCAGTTCTTC. Amino acids: CASSPSSGSQNEQFF.